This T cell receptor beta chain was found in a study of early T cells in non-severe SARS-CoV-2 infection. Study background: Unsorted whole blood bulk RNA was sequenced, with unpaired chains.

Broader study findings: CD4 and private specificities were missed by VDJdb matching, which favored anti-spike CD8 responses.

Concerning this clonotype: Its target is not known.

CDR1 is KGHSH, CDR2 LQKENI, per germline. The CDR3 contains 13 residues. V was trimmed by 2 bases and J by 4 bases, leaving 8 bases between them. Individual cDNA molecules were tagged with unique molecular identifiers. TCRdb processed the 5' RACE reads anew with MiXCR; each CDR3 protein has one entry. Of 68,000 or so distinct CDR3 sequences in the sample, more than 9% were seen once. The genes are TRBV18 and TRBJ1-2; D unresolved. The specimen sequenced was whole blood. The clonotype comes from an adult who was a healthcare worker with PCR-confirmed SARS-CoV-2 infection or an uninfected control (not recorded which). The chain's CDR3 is CASSPGPGYGYTF. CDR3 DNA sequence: TGTGCCAGCTCACCAGGCCCCGGCTATGGCTACACCTTC.